These T cell receptor beta chains were read from a single sample in a study of T cells in localized non-small cell lung cancer. TCRdb's table, derived via immunoSEQ multiplex PCR, lists solely in-frame clones and lacks some. The sample holds about 57,000 clones, more than 85% seen once. The sequencing used peripheral blood, collected before any cancer treatment. The receptors derive from a man aged 40 to 70 with stage I lung adenocarcinoma. Both conserved end residues are part of each CDR3. The D gene is left open where the match is weak. Expanded clones get a size class; other rows say once, few or many, or leave the size out.

NA	NA	TRBV25-1	TRBJ1-2	CASSEVEDVNYGYTF	TGTGCCAGCAGTGAGGTTGAGGACGTTAACTATGGCTACACCTTC
NA	once	TRBV4-2	TRBJ1-5	CASSHPRSNQPQHF	TGTGCCAGCAGCCACCCGAGAAGCAATCAGCCCCAGCATTTT
NA	once	TRBV13	TRBJ2-2	CASTAPLTNRYELFF	TGTGCCAGCACCGCCCCGCTAACCAACCGGTATGAGCTGTTTTTT
NA	NA	TRBV5-4	TRBJ2-3	CASRGPGGADTQYF	TGTGCCAGCAGGGGACCAGGTGGCGCAGATACGCAGTATTTT
NA	NA	TRBV5-4	TRBJ1-4	CASSLIGDGEEKLFF	TGTGCCAGCAGCTTGATAGGGGACGGCGAAGAAAAACTGTTTTTT
TRBD2	NA	TRBV25-1	TRBJ2-5	CASSGGTSGQETQYF	TGTGCCAGCAGTGGCGGGACTAGCGGACAAGAGACCCAGTACTTC
NA	NA	TRBV29-1	TRBJ1-2	CSVEEGSDGYGYTF	TGCAGCGTTGAAGAAGGTTCTGATGGCTATGGCTACACCTTC
NA	once	TRBV7-8	TRBJ1-2	CASSLYDVSNGYTF	TGTGCCAGCAGCTTATATGACGTTTCTAATGGCTACACCTTC
NA	NA	TRBV5-1	TRBJ2-2	CASSSDRGLNTGELFF	TGCGCCAGCAGCTCGGACCGGGGCCTTAACACCGGGGAGCTGTTTTTT
NA	NA	TRBV7-9	TRBJ1-2	CASSPALSSYGYTF	TGTGCCAGCAGCCCGGCGCTCTCTTCTTATGGCTACACCTTC
NA	NA	TRBV14	TRBJ2-3	CASSQGRGDTQYF	TGTGCCAGCAGCCAAGGCAGGGGAGATACGCAGTATTTT
TRBD1	NA	TRBV4-1	TRBJ2-4	CASSQQGTDNIQYF	TGCGCCAGCAGCCAACAAGGGACAGATAACATTCAGTACTTC
NA	NA	TRBV30	TRBJ1-2	CAWSQDRSMGYGYTF	TGTGCCTGGAGCCAAGACAGGTCAATGGGGTATGGCTACACCTTC
TRBD2	NA	TRBV2	TRBJ2-1	CASRRGTRSEQFF	TGTGCCAGCAGGAGGGGGACTAGAAGTGAGCAGTTCTTC
TRBD1	NA	TRBV7-3	TRBJ1-5	CASSHRDSRPHSNQPQHF	TGTGCCAGCAGCCACCGGGACAGCCGACCCCATAGCAATCAGCCCCAGCATTTT
TRBD1	NA	TRBV4-1	TRBJ2-1	CASSPGQGTYNEQFF	TGCGCCAGCAGCCCAGGACAGGGAACCTACAATGAGCAGTTCTTC
NA	NA	TRBV7-9	TRBJ2-6	CASSLTYGANVLTF	TGTGCCAGCAGCTTAACTTATGGGGCCAACGTCCTGACTTTC
NA	NA	TRBV11-2	TRBJ2-2	CASSSLGGANTGELFF	TGTGCCAGCAGCTCCCTGGGCGGGGCGAACACCGGGGAGCTGTTTTTT
TRBD1	NA	TRBV11-3	TRBJ2-7	CASSGRTGGSYEQYF	TGTGCCAGCAGCGGACGGACAGGGGGTAGCTACGAGCAGTACTTC
NA	NA	TRBV7-9	TRBJ2-1	CASSLEDEQFF	TGTGCCAGCAGCCTGGAAGATGAGCAGTTCTTC
NA	NA	TRBV7-7	TRBJ2-7	CASSCPRDLRDPHEQYF	TGTGCTAGCAGCTGCCCCCGGGATCTTAGGGACCCCCACGAGCAGTACTTC
NA	NA	TRBV29-1	TRBJ2-6	CSVADSPGANVLTF	TGCAGCGTAGCGGACAGCCCCGGGGCCAACGTCCTGACTTTC
TRBD1	NA	TRBV27	TRBJ1-2	CASSHRQGGDYGYTF	TGTGCCAGCAGTCACCGACAGGGAGGGGACTATGGCTACACCTTC
NA	NA	TRBV5-1	TRBJ1-2	CASSPESGVNYGYTF	TGCGCCAGCAGCCCTGAGTCTGGGGTTAACTATGGCTACACCTTC
TRBD1	NA	TRBV7-9	TRBJ1-1	CASSLATGTGMYTEAFF	TGTGCCAGCAGCTTAGCAACCGGGACAGGGATGTACACTGAAGCTTTCTTT
NA	NA	TRBV7-6	TRBJ2-5	CASTGVYQETQYF	TGTGCCAGCACAGGGGTGTACCAAGAGACCCAGTACTTC
NA	once	TRBV5-4	TRBJ1-1	CASSLIDTEAFF	TGTGCCAGCAGCTTAATTGACACTGAAGCTTTCTTT
TRBD2	NA	TRBV4-2	TRBJ2-2	CASSQDWTSGRAGGTGELFF	TGTGCCAGCAGCCAAGACTGGACTAGCGGGAGGGCCGGTGGTACCGGGGAGCTGTTTTTT
TRBD1	once	TRBV30	TRBJ1-1	CAWSVPPYRGQNTEAFF	TGTGCCTGGAGTGTACCCCCTTACAGGGGACAGAACACTGAAGCTTTCTTT
TRBD2	NA	TRBV29-1	TRBJ2-1	CSVVLGLAGYNEQFF	TGCAGCGTTGTTCTCGGACTAGCGGGCTACAATGAGCAGTTCTTC
NA	NA	TRBV7-9	TRBJ1-1	CASSYRGRDTEAFF	TGTGCCAGCAGCTACCGAGGGAGGGACACTGAAGCTTTCTTT
NA	NA	TRBV25-1	TRBJ2-4	CASWGAENIQYF	TGTGCCAGCTGGGGGGCGGAAAACATTCAGTACTTC
NA	NA	TRBV19	TRBJ1-5	CASSHRVSNQPQHF	TGTGCCAGTAGTCACAGGGTTAGCAATCAGCCCCAGCATTTT
NA	NA	TRBV11-1	TRBJ1-1	CASSFFGTEAFF	TGTGCCAGCAGCTTCTTTGGCACTGAAGCTTTCTTT
NA	NA	TRBV6-1	TRBJ1-2	CASSFYWTDGYTF	TGTGCCAGCAGCTTCTATTGGACTGATGGCTACACCTTC
TRBD1	NA	TRBV7-8	TRBJ2-7	CASSPGQGLLGEQYF	TGTGCCAGCAGCCCGGGACAGGGCCTTTTGGGCGAGCAGTACTTC
NA	NA	TRBV29-1	TRBJ2-1	CSARGLAVNNEQFF	TGCAGCGCCCGAGGGTTAGCGGTCAACAATGAGCAGTTCTTC
NA	few	TRBV7-2	TRBJ2-5	CASSLAQKETQYF	TGTGCCAGCAGCTTAGCGCAGAAGGAGACCCAGTACTTC
TRBD1	NA	TRBV5-1	TRBJ1-4	CASSLTGGDEKLFF	TGCGCCAGCAGCTTGACAGGGGGCGATGAAAAACTGTTTTTT
TRBD2	NA	TRBV19	TRBJ2-1	CATGLAAYNEQFF	TGTGCCACCGGACTAGCGGCCTACAATGAGCAGTTCTTC
NA	NA	TRBV2	TRBJ2-1	CASSPSSYNEQFF	TGTGCCAGCAGCCCTAGCTCCTACAATGAGCAGTTCTTC
NA	once	TRBV20-1	TRBJ2-3	CSARDVDTQYF	TGCAGTGCTAGAGATGTAGATACGCAGTATTTT
NA	NA	TRBV6-5	TRBJ2-7	CASSYSNGPQYF	TGTGCCAGCAGTTACTCGAACGGCCCGCAGTACTTC
TRBD1	NA	TRBV28	TRBJ2-3	CASSETGGLADTQYF	TGTGCCAGCAGCGAAACAGGGGGCCTGGCAGATACGCAGTATTTT
NA	NA	TRBV2	TRBJ2-5	CASSDQGSAGETQYF	TGTGCCAGCAGTGACCAGGGGTCGGCTGGAGAGACCCAGTACTTC
NA	NA	TRBV7-2	TRBJ2-3	CASSLAVQGSTDTQYF	TGTGCCAGCAGCTTAGCGGTGCAGGGGAGCACAGATACGCAGTATTTT
NA	NA	TRBV5-1	TRBJ2-3	CASSRLRDATDTQYF	TGCGCCAGCAGCCGCCTCAGGGATGCTACAGATACGCAGTATTTT
NA	NA	TRBV27	TRBJ1-2	CASRKNGPGNYGYTF	TGTGCCAGCAGGAAAAACGGACCGGGTAACTATGGCTACACCTTC
NA	NA	TRBV19	TRBJ2-7	CASSTTGRYEQYF	TGTGCCAGTAGTACTACAGGGCGCTACGAGCAGTACTTC
NA	NA	TRBV6-6	TRBJ2-2	CASSPRRDTGELFF	TGTGCCAGCAGCCCCCGCCGGGACACCGGGGAGCTGTTTTTT
TRBD2	NA	TRBV7-8	TRBJ2-7	CASSLTTLAGGPYEQYF	TGTGCCAGCAGCTTAACGACACTAGCGGGAGGGCCGTACGAGCAGTACTTC
NA	NA	TRBV2	TRBJ1-2	CANSGYGYTF	TGTGCCAATTCAGGGTATGGCTACACCTTC
NA	few	TRBV19	TRBJ1-5	CASTSSGDGNQPQHF	TGTGCCAGTACCTCCTCGGGGGACGGCAATCAGCCCCAGCATTTT